A single TCR beta chain is shown here with its context. In the original processing: Amplification of reference gene primers was used by the study to estimate nucleated cell counts. Repertoires were generated with immunoSEQ multiplex PCR, while TCRdb's copy carries only in-frame clones and drops some. For V, J and clone size, that table is used; D and trimming come from the DNA. The sample lists roughly 250,000 clones, around 85% occurring once. The CDR3 loop spans 16 amino acids. Germline assignment: CDR1 SGHNT and CDR2 YYREEE (reference sequence). The ends lost 3 bases at V and 0 bases at J; junction bases unmatched: 5. This entry comes from a study of blood T cell repertoires in COVID-19. Study at large: The United States, Italy and Spain supplied acute and convalescent COVID-19 samples. Sources were T cells, B-cell-depleted T cells, or PBMCs; the material itself was cDNA or gDNA.

This TCR came from a woman aged 40 to 50 with active or convalescent COVID-19. Sequenced material: peripheral blood. The V call is TRBV5-4, the J call TRBJ2-2; 7 bases are a match to TRBD2. The CDR3: CASSSSGTTNTGELFF. CDR3 sequence (DNA): TGTGCCAGCAGCTCCTCCGGGACTACGAACACCGGGGAGCTGTTTTTT.